Below are 17 T cell receptor beta chains sequenced from a single sample in a study of regulatory T cells in long-lasting Graves disease. Time point here: persistent/refractory GD, antithyroid drugs over 5 years with positive TRAb. Extracted PBMC RNA gave rise to the TCR library. Researchers made TCR beta libraries by using iRepertoire HTBI primers and running Arm-PCR on CDR3 regions. TCRdb re-called the multiplex PCR reads through MiXCR, storing one row per CDR3 protein. The sample has fewer than 400,000 distinct CDR3 sequences, roughly 21% seen once; the top ten hold 29%. This material consisted of peripheral blood mononuclear cells (PBMCs), taken when the disease was refractory, from a patient treated with antithyroid drugs. The source is a female donor with Graves disease.

The CDR3 reads CASSVAGLDVGNTIYF. In nucleotides, the CDR3 is TGTGCCAGCAGCGTAGCGGGACTTGACGTTGGAAACACCATATATTTT. This chain links TRBV9 with TRBJ1-3; D might be TRBD1 (5 bases). V was pared by 0 bases and J by 3 bases, with 13 bases between. This CDR3 contains 16 residues. Germline lookup yields CDR1 SGDLS and CDR2 YYNGEE.

For this clonotype: A junction boundary mismatches the germline segment, possibly from a read error. The chain carries TRBV9 and TRBJ1-1; a possible D gene is TRBD1 (5 bases). CDR1 SGDLS and CDR2 YYNGEE come from the germline V gene. There are 13 residues in the CDR3. DNA of the CDR3: TGTGCCAACAGCACCCAGGGGAACACTGAAGCTTTCTTT. Translating it yields CANSTQGNTEAFF.

This chain connects TRBV4-1 to TRBJ2-7; TRBD2 matches 7 bases. This CDR3 comprises 14 residues. V lost 1 base, J lost 13 bases, and 13 bases stayed unmatched. Germline V gives CDR1 MGHRA, CDR2 YSYEKL. CDR3 amino acids: CASSQATGLDLLYF. The DNA of the CDR3 is TGCGCCAGCAGCCAAGCCACCGGACTAGATCTACTCTACTTC.

This clonotype was seen ten or more times. The rearrangement links TRBV3-1 to TRBJ2-5; the D is unclear. Trimming removed 4 bases from V and 3 bases from J, with 6 bases in between. Germline-derived CDR1 and CDR2 are LGHDT and YNNKEL (reference sequence). The CDR3 has 12 amino acids. CDR3 coding DNA: TGTGCCAGCAGCCTCCTAAAAGAGACCCAGTACTTC. Protein: CASSLLKETQYF.

This clonotype occurred a few times. V usage is TRBV7-2 and J usage is TRBJ1-2; 9 bases match TRBD1. The V gene end was trimmed by 3 bases and the J gene end by 7 bases; junction bases not matched to a gene: 6. The germline gives CDR1 SGHTA, CDR2 FQGNSA. The CDR3 covers 14 residues. The DNA for the CDR3 is TGTGCCAGCAGCTTTACGGGACAGGGTGCTGGCTACACCTTC. This encodes CASSFTGQGAGYTF.

A remark on this clonotype: A much larger clone differs by one base, so this may be a read error. The limits of the CDR3 on the DNA are not certain, so only TCRdb's listed CDR3 is given. The chain is built from TRBV20-1 and TRBJ1-2; the D call of TRBD1 is as the table states it, not checked on the DNA. Germline V CDR1 and CDR2: DFQATT, SNEGSKA (reference sequence). Both ends counted, the CDR3 spans 12 residues. The CDR3 loop is CNANDRFYGCTF.

The chain couples TRBV28 to TRBJ2-1; 10 positions agree with TRBD2. The CDR3 runs to 15 residues. In germline, CDR1 is MDHEN, CDR2 SYDVKM. V trimming: 5 bases; J trimming: 7 bases; junction bases outside the gene matches: 8. CDR3 nucleotides: TGTGCCAGCAGTCAACTAGCGGGATCGGGAAATGAGCAGTTCTTC. It yields the protein CASSQLAGSGNEQFF.

This clonotype was recorded at least ten times. The chain uses TRBV6-1 and TRBJ1-1; D remains ambiguous. The CDR3 consists of 14 residues. The germline V gene has CDR1 MNHNS and CDR2 SASEGT. Trimming removed 2 bases at V and 5 bases at J, with 12 bases between. CDR3 bases: TGTGCCAGCAGTGAAATCTGGCCGGAAACTGAAGCTTTCTTT. This translates into CASSEIWPETEAFF.

There are a few counts of this clonotype. This rearrangement joins TRBV5-6 to TRBJ2-5; D may be TRBD2 (6 bases). Germline V gives CDR1 SGHDT, CDR2 YYEEEE. Trimming shortened V by 4 bases and J by 0 bases, and 13 bases separated the two germline ends. The CDR3 extends over 15 amino acids. CDR3 in DNA: TGTGCCAGCAGCCGGCTACGGGACTACCAAGAGACCCAGTACTTC. This gives the protein CASSRLRDYQETQYF. Full variable domain (rest looked up from reference TRBV5-6 and TRBJ2-5): DAGVTQSPTHLIKTRGQQVTLRCSPKSGHDTVSWYQQALGQGPQFIFQYYEEEERQRGNFPDRFSGHQFPNYSSELNVNALLLGDSALYLCASSRLRDYQETQYFGPGTRLLVL.

This clonotype has more than one count but fewer than ten. The V call is TRBV29-1, the J call TRBJ2-5; 10 bases fit TRBD2. This CDR3 is 15 amino acids long. Trimming cost V 5 bases and J 5 bases; bases outside gene matches: 11. Looked up from germline, CDR1 is SQVTM and CDR2 is ANQGSEA. The CDR3 loop reads CSVTASGAGGETQYF. Written as DNA, the CDR3 is TGCAGCGTTACGGCTAGCGGAGCGGGGGGGGAGACCCAGTACTTC.

The J gene is TRBJ2-7, the V gene TRBV20-1; D is tentatively TRBD1 or TRBD2 (6 bases each). This CDR3 has 14 amino acids. Germline CDR1 DFQATT, CDR2 SNEGSKA (reference sequence). The germline V and J ends were trimmed by 7 bases and 7 bases, with 23 bases remaining between them. As DNA, the CDR3 is TGCAGTGAGTGGGGGGCGGGCTGGGATCGGGAGCAGTACTTC. It translates to CSEWGAGWDREQYF.

V and J are TRBV2 and TRBJ2-4; D is unclear. V lost 3 bases, J lost 1 base, and 10 bases lay in between. The CDR3 has 15 residues. The germline gives CDR1 SNHLY, CDR2 FYNNEI. The CDR3 spells CASSEKWLAKNIQYF. DNA for the CDR3: TGTGCCAGCAGTGAGAAGTGGCTGGCCAAAAACATTCAGTACTTC.

With respect to this clonotype: A read error may be the cause here, since a much bigger clone is one base away. This CDR3 is missing its conserved last phenylalanine or tryptophan, likely due to a read error. This sequence joins TRBV15 and TRBJ2-2; D is unresolved. This CDR3 contains 15 residues. The germline CDR1 and CDR2 sequences are LNHNV and YYDKDF (reference sequence). V lost 0 bases and J 6 bases, leaving 11 bases between the germline ends. CDR3 DNA: TGTGCCACCAGCAGAGATCGGACCCCACCCGGGGAGCTGTTTCTT. It specifies CATSRDRTPPGELFL.

This clonotype was seen ten or more times. This rearrangement joins TRBV7-9 to TRBJ2-7; the D is unclear. This CDR3 contains 14 residues. V dropped 4 bases and J dropped 1 base, with 11 bases sitting between them. Germline CDR1 SEHNR, CDR2 FQNEAQ (reference sequence). This chain's CDR3 is CASSSGTLSYEQYF. The CDR3 nucleotides are TGTGCCAGCAGCTCTGGTACACTTTCCTACGAGCAGTACTTC.

A note on this clonotype: A read error may explain this, as a much larger clone is one base away. The gene calls are TRBV28 and TRBJ1-2, with D maybe TRBD1 (5 bases). CDR3 size: 16 residues. Germline CDR1 and CDR2: MDHEN and SYDVKM. The CDR3 DNA sequence: TGTGCCAGCAGCTCCGGGACGGCAAGCTGGGCCTATGGCTACGCCTTC. Amino acid sequence: CASSSGTASWAYGYAF.

Comment on this clonotype: Being one base from a much bigger clone, this may be a read error. This chain connects TRBV7-2 to TRBJ2-5; D is tentatively TRBD1 or TRBD2 (5 bases each). This CDR3 is 16 amino acids long. Germline lookup yields CDR1 SGHTA and CDR2 FQGNSA. Trimming removed 3 bases at V and 1 base at J, with 15 bases between. The CDR3 DNA sequence: TGTGCCAGCAGCTTCGGCCGGGGCAACCTCCAAGAGACCCAGTACTTC. Translating gives CASSFGRGNLQETQYF. Drawing the rest from reference TRBV7-2 and TRBJ2-5, the complete variable domain is GAGVSQSPSNKVTEKGKDVELRCDPISGHTALYWYRQSLGQGLEFLIYFQGNSAPDKSGLPSDRFSAERTGGSVSTLTIQRTQQEDSAVYLCASSFGRGNLQETQYFGPGTRLLVL.

This clonotype was counted a few times. This chain uses TRBV28 with TRBJ2-1, with 9 bases aligning to TRBD2. Trimming removed 8 bases from V and 0 bases from J; junction bases left unmatched: 8. The CDR3 extends over 16 amino acids. CDR1 and CDR2 (germline): MDHEN, SYDVKM. The CDR3: CASVGPTSGSYNEQFF. The CDR3 nucleotides are TGTGCCAGCGTTGGGCCGACTAGCGGCTCCTACAATGAGCAGTTCTTC.